These 21 T cell receptor beta chains came from one sample sequenced in a study of CD8 T cells in Susac syndrome (dated by TCRdb to the late 2010s). The method behind the library was the immunoSEQ multiplex PCR assay. RNA was extracted using the RNeasy kit, and roughly 0.5 to 1 ug of the RNA was reverse transcribed with random hexamers. TCRdb itself trimmed the public reads at Q25 with fastp, ran MiXCR and retained productive beta chains. Each CDR3 protein appears once, grouped with its most common genes and DNA. This sample holds 150,000 to 180,000 distinct CDR3 sequences; 90% to 95% were observed only once. 0.15% to 0.2% of the sample is in the top ten clones. Sequences were obtained from CD4+ T cells from PBMCs. These receptors all come from a human donor with Susac syndrome.

V is TRBV6-5 and J is TRBJ1-5; D not resolved. Trimming took off 0 bases at V and 1 base at J, with 7 bases between the two ends. Per germline, CDR1 MNHEY and CDR2 SVGAGI. The CDR3 runs 15 residues. Here the CDR3 reads CASSYSSGSNQPQHF. The DNA of the CDR3 is TGTGCCAGCAGTTACTCGTCTGGGAGCAATCAGCCCCAGCATTTT.

The rearrangement joins TRBV29-1 to TRBJ1-3, with unresolved D. Germline V gives CDR1 SQVTM, CDR2 ANQGSEA. This CDR3 has 15 residues. V was clipped by 5 bases and J by 0 bases, with 14 bases between them. The CDR3: CSVREGGLSGNTIYF. DNA of the CDR3: TGCAGCGTTCGGGAGGGCGGGCTCTCTGGAAACACCATATATTTT.

The V and J genes are TRBV11-1 and TRBJ1-1; tentative D call: TRBD1 (5 bases). CDR1 and CDR2 from the germline V gene are SGHAT and FQDESV (reference sequence). Trimming removed 3 bases from V and 2 bases from J, with 13 bases in between. The CDR3 length is 15 residues. In DNA, the CDR3 is TGTGCCAGCAGCTTCGGGTCAGGGTCAAACACTGAAGCTTTCTTT. Amino acids: CASSFGSGSNTEAFF. The whole variable domain, filled in from reference TRBV11-1 and TRBJ1-1, reads EAEVAQSPRYKITEKSQAVAFWCDPISGHATLYWYRQILGQGPELLVQFQDESVVDDSQLPKDRFSAERLKGVDSTLKIQPAELGDSAMYLCASSFGSGSNTEAFFGQGTRLTVV.

This chain links TRBV7-2 with TRBJ2-7, with TRBD2 identical over 13 bases. Trimming took 2 bases from V and 2 from J; bases not matched to a gene: 6. CDR3 size: 17 residues. Germline V gene sequence: CDR1 SGHTA, CDR2 FQGNSA. CDR3 in amino acids: CASSLQGTSGDPYEQYF. In DNA, the CDR3 is TGTGCCAGCAGCTTACAGGGGACTAGCGGGGACCCCTACGAGCAGTACTTC.

For the CDR3, the DNA is TGCGCCAGCAGCCCTACTTCCCAGGGCCCAGGCTACACCTTC. Its translation is CASSPTSQGPGYTF. The rearrangement joins TRBV5-1 to TRBJ1-2, with a weak D call TRBD1 (5 bases). The CDR3 is made up of 14 amino acids. Per the germline V gene, CDR1 is SGHRS and CDR2 is YFSETQ. V lost 4 bases, J lost 8 bases, and 18 bases lay in between.

The chain has TRBV29-1 and TRBJ2-7, with TRBD1 identical over 11 bases. CDR3 size: 14 residues. The trim removed 1 base at V and 4 bases at J, leaving 3 bases unmatched. Germline V gene data show CDR1 as SQVTM and CDR2 as ANQGSEA. In DNA form, the CDR3 reads TGCAGCGTTGAAGGGGGGACAGGGGGGTACGAGCAGTACTTC. It codes for CSVEGGTGGYEQYF.

This chain links TRBV7-9 with TRBJ1-1; weak D call: TRBD1 (5 bases). CDR1 and CDR2 (germline): SEHNR, FQNEAQ (reference sequence). This CDR3 has 14 amino acids. V lost 7 bases to trimming and J lost 3 bases, with 15 bases between them. CDR3 protein: CASTYTLGDTEAFF. The CDR3 coding sequence is TGTGCCAGCACCTACACCCTGGGGGACACTGAAGCTTTCTTT.

V usage is TRBV5-6 and J usage is TRBJ2-6, with a possible D match to TRBD1 (6 bases). The length of the CDR3 is 16 residues. Between the trimmed V and J ends, which lost 4 bases and 2 bases, there was a span of 13 bases. The V gene's germline CDR1 is SGHDT and CDR2 YYEEEE. CDR3 sequence: CASSDRLFTGANVLTF. CDR3 sequence (DNA): TGTGCCAGCAGCGACAGGCTCTTTACTGGGGCCAACGTCCTGACTTTC.

The chain is built from TRBV3-1 and TRBJ2-1, with 13 bases identical to TRBD2. The V and J ends lost 4 bases and 8 bases, in that order; junction bases with no gene match: 5. Germline lookup yields CDR1 LGHDT and CDR2 YNNKEL (reference sequence). The CDR3 extends over 15 amino acids. The CDR3: CASSPGLAGVDEQFF. The CDR3, as DNA: TGTGCCAGCAGCCCCGGACTAGCGGGGGTTGATGAGCAGTTCTTC.

The V gene is TRBV12-3 or TRBV12-4, the J gene TRBJ1-1; TRBD1 matches at 9 bases. CDR3 length: 16 residues. Trimming took 5 bases from V and 1 from J; bases not matched to a gene: 8. The DNA for the CDR3 is TGTGCCAGCAGTCCCCGGACAGGGGTGGCGAACACTGAAGCTTTCTTT. Encoded protein: CASSPRTGVANTEAFF.

The chain employs TRBV20-1 and TRBJ2-7; tentatively, D is TRBD2 (6 bases). V was pared by 0 bases and J by 11 bases, with 11 bases between. The CDR3 totals 11 residues. Germline-derived CDR1 and CDR2 are DFQATT and SNEGSKA (reference sequence). CDR3: CSARDNGEEYF. As DNA, the CDR3 is TGCAGTGCTAGAGATAACGGGGAGGAGTACTTC.

This clonotype was counted a few times. The chain uses TRBV29-1 and TRBJ2-2; 7 nucleotides agree with TRBD1. The V segment lost 4 bases and the J segment 2 bases; nucleotides outside the gene matches: 1. Germline lookup yields CDR1 SQVTM and CDR2 ANQGSEA. This CDR3 comprises 13 residues. The CDR3 sequence is CSVGQGNTGELFF. The CDR3 DNA reads as TGCAGCGTTGGACAGGGTAACACCGGGGAGCTGTTTTTT.

The chain uses TRBV6-2 or TRBV6-3 and TRBJ1-2, with D hard to call. Germline V gene sequence: CDR1 MNHEY, CDR2 SVGEGT. The CDR3 is made up of 13 amino acids. Trimming removed 0 bases from V and 4 bases from J, with 6 bases in between. The chain's CDR3 is CASSYSIGYGYTF. CDR3 DNA: TGTGCCAGCAGTTACTCGATCGGCTATGGCTACACCTTC.

The rearrangement joins TRBV3-1 to TRBJ1-3; D remains ambiguous. CDR1 is LGHDT and CDR2 is YNNKEL in the germline V gene (reference sequence). V gave up 3 bases and J gave up 2 bases, with 14 bases separating them. The CDR3 is 16 residues long. In nucleotides, the CDR3 is TGTGCCAGCAGCCAGGGAGACGGAAGAACTGGAAACACCATATATTTT. It codes for CASSQGDGRTGNTIYF.

The chain combines TRBV6-2 or TRBV6-3 with TRBJ1-1; D possibly corresponds to TRBD1 (5 bases). Trimming left V 6 bases short and J 6 bases short, with 11 bases between. The CDR3 contains 12 residues. Germline CDR1 is MNHEY and CDR2 is SVGEGT. CDR3 nucleotide sequence: TGTGCCAGCAGCTGGGGGAGGGCTGAAGCTTTCTTT. It codes for CASSWGRAEAFF.

The chain links TRBV15 to TRBJ2-2, with 16 bases identical to TRBD2. CDR3 length: 18 residues. The ends lost 0 bases at V and 5 bases at J; junction bases unmatched: 3. The germline V gene encodes CDR1 LNHNV and CDR2 YYDKDF (reference sequence). The DNA of the CDR3 is TGTGCCACCAGCAGAGATGGGACTAGCGGGGGGGGAACCGGGGAGCTGTTTTTT. This encodes CATSRDGTSGGGTGELFF.

V is TRBV24-1 and J is TRBJ2-3; 8 bases are shared with TRBD2. The V segment lost 9 bases and the J segment 4 bases; nucleotides outside the gene matches: 5. The CDR3 consists of 13 residues. The germline V gene has CDR1 KGHDR and CDR2 SFDVKD. The CDR3 nucleotides are TGTGCCACCTCAGCGGGGGTGCCAGATACGCAGTATTTT. This encodes CATSAGVPDTQYF.

The gene calls are TRBV2 and TRBJ1-4, with no clear D. The CDR3 has 12 amino acids. Germline lookup yields CDR1 SNHLY and CDR2 FYNNEI. The V end was cut by 5 bases, the J end by 8 bases, with 9 bases between. The CDR3 is CASSTLQEKLFF. The CDR3 DNA reads as TGTGCCAGCAGTACCCTACAGGAAAAACTGTTTTTT. The variable domain in full, with the rest retrieved from reference TRBV2 and TRBJ1-4, is EPEVTQTPSHQVTQMGQEVILRCVPISNHLYFYWYRQILGQKVEFLVSFYNNEISEKSEIFDDQFSVERPDGSNFTLKIRSTKLEDSAMYFCASSTLQEKLFFGSGTQLSVL.

The rearrangement links TRBV12-3 or TRBV12-4 to TRBJ1-4; D possibly corresponds to TRBD1 (5 bases). This CDR3 contains 16 residues. Deletions cut 3 bases from V and 1 base from J, with 12 bases between. For the CDR3, the DNA is TGTGCCAGCAGTTTGATTATCGGGGGAACTAATGAAAAACTGTTTTTT. Protein: CASSLIIGGTNEKLFF.

The DNA for the CDR3 is TGCGCCAGCAGTGATGGAGGGGGTGGCCAAGAGACCCAGTACTTC. Its translation: CASSDGGGGQETQYF. The chain has TRBV10-1 and TRBJ2-5; D may match TRBD1 or TRBD2 (6 bases each). The length of the CDR3 is 15 residues. Trimming took 3 bases from V and 1 from J, leaving 12 bases between them. The V gene's germline CDR1 is WNHNN and CDR2 SYGVQD (reference sequence).

Only one count was recorded for this clonotype. V gene TRBV3-1 combines with J gene TRBJ2-2; 9 bases are a match to TRBD2. The V gene end was trimmed by 4 bases and the J gene end by 2 bases; junction bases not matched to a gene: 5. Germline V gene data show CDR1 as LGHDT and CDR2 as YNNKEL (reference sequence). The CDR3 spans 16 residues. The CDR3 loop reads CASSRELAGNTGELFF. CDR3 nucleotides: TGTGCCAGCAGCCGGGAACTAGCGGGTAACACCGGGGAGCTGTTTTTT.